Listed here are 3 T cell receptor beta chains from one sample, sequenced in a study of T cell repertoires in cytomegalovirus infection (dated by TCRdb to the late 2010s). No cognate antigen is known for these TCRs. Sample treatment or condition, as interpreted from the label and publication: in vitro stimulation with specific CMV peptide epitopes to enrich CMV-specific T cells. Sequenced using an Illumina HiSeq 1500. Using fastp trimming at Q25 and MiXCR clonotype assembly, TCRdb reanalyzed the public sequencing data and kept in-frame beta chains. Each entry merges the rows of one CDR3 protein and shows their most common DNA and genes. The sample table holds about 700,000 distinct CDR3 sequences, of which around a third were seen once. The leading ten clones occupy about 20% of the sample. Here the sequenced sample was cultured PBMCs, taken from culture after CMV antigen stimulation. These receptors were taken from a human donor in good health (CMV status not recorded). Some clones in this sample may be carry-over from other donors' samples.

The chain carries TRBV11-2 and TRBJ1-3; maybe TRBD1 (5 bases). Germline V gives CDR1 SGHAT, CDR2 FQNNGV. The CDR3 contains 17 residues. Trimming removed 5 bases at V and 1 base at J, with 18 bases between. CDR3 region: CASSLFIGTASGNTIYF. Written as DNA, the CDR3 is TGTGCCAGCAGCCTCTTCATAGGGACGGCTTCTGGAAACACCATATATTTT.

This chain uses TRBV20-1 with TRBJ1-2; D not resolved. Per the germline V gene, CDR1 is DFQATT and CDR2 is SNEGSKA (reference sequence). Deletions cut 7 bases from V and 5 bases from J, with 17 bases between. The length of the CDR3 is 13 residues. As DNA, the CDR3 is TGCAGTGTTAAACGGCTCACGATATATGGCTACACCTTC. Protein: CSVKRLTIYGYTF.

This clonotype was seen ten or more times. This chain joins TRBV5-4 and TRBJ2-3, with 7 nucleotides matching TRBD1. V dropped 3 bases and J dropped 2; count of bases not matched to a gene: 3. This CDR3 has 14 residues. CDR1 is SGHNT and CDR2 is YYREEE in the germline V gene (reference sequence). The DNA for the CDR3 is TGTGCCAGCAGCTCGGGACAGAACACAGATACGCAGTATTTT. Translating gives CASSSGQNTDTQYF. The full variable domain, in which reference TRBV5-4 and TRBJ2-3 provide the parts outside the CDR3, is ETGVTQSPTHLIKTRGQQVTLRCSSQSGHNTVSWYQQALGQGPQFIFQYYREEENGRGNFPPRFSGLQFPNYSSELNVNALELDDSALYLCASSSGQNTDTQYFGPGTRLTVL.